A selection of T cell receptor beta chains follows, all from one sample in a study of OX40 agonist ivuxolimab in advanced cancers. Assay: immunoSEQ multiplex PCR; the TCRdb copy retains only in-frame clones and omits some. The sample holds 85,000 to 100,000 clones; about 85% are singletons and the top ten take about 4.1%. This sample comprised CD4+ or CD8+ T cells sorted from blood, obtained in a trial of the OX40 agonist ivuxolimab. Source of these receptors: an adult with an advanced solid tumor such as melanoma, head and neck, liver or kidney cancer. The CDR3 runs from the conserved cysteine through the conserved F or W. Each record gives: V gene, D gene, clone size, J gene, CDR3 protein, CDR3 DNA. D genes are given only for firm matches. A clone size is listed for some rows: how often the clone was seen (once, few, many), or a class if it is expanded.

TRBV6-6	NA	NA	TRBJ2-7	CASSYAGREQYF	TGTGCCAGCAGTTACGCAGGAAGGGAGCAGTACTTC
TRBV6-6	NA	NA	TRBJ1-3	CASSYNWGSGNTIYF	TGTGCCAGCAGCTACAATTGGGGGAGTGGAAACACCATATATTTT
TRBV11-2	NA	NA	TRBJ1-3	CASSLGRSSGNTIYF	TGTGCCAGCAGCTTAGGGCGCTCTTCTGGAAACACCATATATTTT
TRBV4-1	TRBD1	NA	TRBJ1-2	CASSQEGTVPGYTF	TGCGCCAGCAGCCAAGAGGGGACAGTACCGGGCTACACCTTC
TRBV5-6	TRBD2	NA	TRBJ2-1	CASSLAGSAYNEQFF	TGTGCCAGCAGCTTAGCGGGGAGTGCCTACAATGAGCAGTTCTTC
TRBV4-2	NA	few	TRBJ1-5	CASSQLRRNQPQHF	TGTGCCAGCAGCCAACTAAGGCGCAATCAGCCCCAGCATTTT
TRBV9	NA	NA	TRBJ1-2	CASSVGTNYGYTF	TGTGCCAGCAGCGTAGGGACTAACTATGGCTACACCTTC
TRBV6-5	NA	once	TRBJ1-4	CASSYVMGEKLFF	TGTGCCAGCAGTTACGTGATGGGTGAAAAACTGTTTTTT
TRBV27	TRBD2	NA	TRBJ2-7	CASARGTSASYEQYF	TGTGCCAGCGCCCGTGGGACTAGCGCCTCTTACGAGCAGTACTTC
TRBV14	TRBD1	NA	TRBJ2-1	CASSQGDRDYNEQFF	TGTGCCAGCAGCCAAGGGGACAGGGATTACAATGAGCAGTTCTTC
TRBV19	NA	few	TRBJ1-5	CASRWRTVFSNQPQHF	TGTGCCAGTAGATGGAGGACAGTCTTTAGCAATCAGCCCCAGCATTTT
TRBV9	NA	once	TRBJ2-5	CASSVAVGVGETQYF	TGTGCCAGCAGCGTAGCGGTAGGGGTGGGAGAGACCCAGTACTTC
TRBV11-1	NA	NA	TRBJ2-7	CASSRYGAGNEQYF	TGTGCCAGCAGCAGATATGGAGCCGGGAACGAGCAGTACTTC
TRBV7-9	NA	NA	TRBJ2-7	CASSPTGKSYEQYF	TGTGCCAGCAGCCCAACAGGGAAATCCTACGAGCAGTACTTC
TRBV27	NA	NA	TRBJ2-7	CASSPSRGGFVEQYF	TGTGCCAGCAGTCCGTCAAGAGGAGGGTTCGTCGAGCAGTACTTC
TRBV5-6	NA	NA	TRBJ2-7	CASSLIQVYEQYF	TGTGCCAGCAGCCTGATTCAGGTCTACGAGCAGTACTTC
TRBV2	NA	NA	TRBJ2-3	CASRRAGHTDTQYF	TGTGCCAGCAGGAGGGCAGGGCACACAGATACGCAGTATTTT
TRBV4-2	NA	NA	TRBJ2-5	CASSRDVGETQYF	TGTGCCAGCAGCCGGGACGTGGGGGAGACCCAGTACTTC
TRBV7-6	NA	NA	TRBJ2-1	CASSQDRDLAIYEQFF	TGTGCCAGCAGCCAAGACAGGGACTTAGCGATCTATGAGCAGTTCTTC
TRBV28	NA	NA	TRBJ2-7	CASLGAGTNYEQYF	TGTGCCTCTTTAGGGGCGGGAACGAACTACGAGCAGTACTTC
TRBV11-3	TRBD2	NA	TRBJ2-5	CASSRSGRETQYF	TGTGCCAGCAGCCGTAGCGGGAGAGAGACCCAGTACTTC
TRBV18	NA	NA	TRBJ1-4	CASSPWEENEKLFF	TGTGCCAGCTCACCCTGGGAAGAGAATGAAAAACTGTTTTTT
TRBV5-1	NA	few	TRBJ1-5	CASSPLGGNQPQHF	TGCGCCAGCTCTCCCCTGGGGGGCAATCAGCCCCAGCATTTT
TRBV5-6	NA	NA	TRBJ1-3	CASSLERRYPIYF	TGTGCCAGCAGCTTGGAAAGGAGGTATCCCATATATTTT
TRBV11-3	NA	NA	TRBJ2-2	CASSLAGYGELFF	TGTGCCAGCAGCTTAGCTGGGTACGGGGAGCTGTTTTTT